The T cell receptor beta chain described here comes from a study of cytomegalovirus exposure and HLA in healthy donors. Study-wide results and caveats: Later examination showed HLA-associated TCR beta chains had greater clonal expansion than equally common others. Beyond CMV serostatus, there was no information to go on about immune exposure. Productive rates of about 90% or about 30% were seen for most TCR beta V segments in an earlier analysis.

With respect to this clone: The antigen is unknown.

CDR3 length: 11 amino acids. Germline V lookup: CDR1 DFQATT, CDR2 SNEGSKA (reference sequence). The PCR had 60 Vbeta and 13 Jbeta primers. Method: immunoSEQ multiplex PCR; TCRdb's copy keeps in-frame clones and lacks some. The data contain approximately 170,000 clones, approximately 80% of them singletons. The rearrangement joins TRBV20-1 to TRBJ2-5, with D perhaps TRBD2 (5 bases). The J call could be wrong; TRBJ2-7 is a better fit for the DNA end. This clonotype was obtained from a woman younger than 30 in good health and CMV-seronegative. The specimen sequenced was PBMCs. The chain's CDR3 is CSAVSVHEQYF. CDR3 in DNA: TGCAGTGCGGTTAGCGTACACGAGCAGTACTTC.